The 21 T cell receptor beta chains given below trace back to one sample, sequenced in a study of Ad26.COV2.S vaccination and SARS-CoV-2 variants. Sequencing used immunoSEQ multiplex PCR; TCRdb keeps in-frame clones, though not all of them. The data show around 300,000 clones, approximately 86% seen once. Noted treatment: roughly 20 received Ad26.COV2.S at low or high dose, single or two shots; about 5 received placebo; per-sample allocation not given. Specimen acquisition occurred on day 63 following the initial vaccine or placebo injection. The source was peripheral blood, collected in a trial of Ad26.COV2.S vaccine versus placebo. The receptors stem from a person aged 18-60 years who received the Ad26.COV2.S COVID-19 vaccine or a placebo.

V gene TRBV28 combines with J gene TRBJ1-1, with 7 nucleotides matching TRBD1. The junction had 19 bases not matched to a gene; V was cut back by 3 bases and J by 0 bases. Germline V gene sequence: CDR1 MDHEN, CDR2 SYDVKM. The CDR3 has 20 amino acids. The CDR3 loop reads CASSLGSGRGRRRMNTEAFF. CDR3 bases: TGTGCCAGCAGTTTGGGCAGCGGGAGGGGGCGACGGCGGATGAACACTGAAGCTTTCTTT.

V and J are TRBV19 and TRBJ1-1; 7 positions match TRBD1. With 3 bases clipped from V and 5 bases from J, the junction kept 3 bases outside the gene matches. Per the germline V gene, CDR1 is LNHDA and CDR2 is SQIVND (reference sequence). The length of the CDR3 is 13 residues. CDR3 bases: TGTGCCAGTAGTATCGCAGGGGGAACTGAAGCTTTCTTT. It specifies CASSIAGGTEAFF.

The genes are TRBV13 and TRBJ2-2; D call uncertain. Looked up from germline, CDR1 is PRHDT and CDR2 is FYEKMQ (reference sequence). The CDR3 is made up of 15 amino acids. V lost 4 bases and J 2 bases, leaving 11 bases between the germline ends. This chain's CDR3 is CASSSRTVNTGELFF. For the CDR3, the DNA is TGTGCCAGCAGCTCCCGGACGGTTAACACCGGGGAGCTGTTTTTT.

This clone was counted only a few times. V gene TRBV19 combines with J gene TRBJ1-2; D not resolved. The CDR3 is 13 residues long. Germline CDR1 and CDR2: LNHDA and SQIVND (reference sequence). Trimming stripped 1 base from V and 3 bases from J, with 6 bases between. CDR3 sequence: CASSIGVDYGYTF. For the CDR3, the DNA is TGTGCCAGTAGTATAGGGGTGGACTATGGCTACACCTTC.

This chain links TRBV30 with TRBJ2-2, with 9 bases lining up with TRBD2. The CDR3 spans 16 residues. The germline V gene encodes CDR1 GTSNPN and CDR2 SVGIG (reference sequence). The V and J ends lost 0 bases and 4 bases, in that order; junction bases with no gene match: 6. CDR3 in DNA: TGTGCCTGGAGTGTCGGACTAGCGAGATTCACCGGGGAGCTGTTTTTT. Protein sequence: CAWSVGLARFTGELFF.

The chain employs TRBV18 and TRBJ1-4, with D perhaps TRBD1 (5 bases). Per the germline V gene, CDR1 is KGHSH and CDR2 is LQKENI. The CDR3 sequence is 17 residues long. V was shortened by 1 base and J by 8 bases, with 20 bases between the two germline ends. The CDR3 sequence: CASSPRSFGGVMEKLFF. The CDR3 nucleotides are TGTGCCAGCTCACCACGGAGTTTCGGAGGGGTAATGGAAAAACTGTTTTTT.

The chain combines TRBV7-2 with TRBJ1-1; D is unclear. Germline CDR1 reads SGHTA; CDR2 reads FQGNSA. CDR3 length: 14 amino acids. Trimming pared 1 base from V and 0 bases from J, leaving 6 bases between. This chain's CDR3 is CASSLVSMNTEAFF. CDR3 DNA sequence: TGTGCCAGCAGCTTAGTAAGTATGAACACTGAAGCTTTCTTT.

The rearrangement links TRBV4-2 to TRBJ2-7; 9 positions agree with TRBD2. V dropped 0 bases and J dropped 4; count of bases not matched to a gene: 7. This CDR3 contains 16 residues. CDR1 is LGHNA and CDR2 is YNFKEQ in the germline V gene. The CDR3 reads CASSQDLASGAYEQYF. The CDR3 DNA is TGTGCCAGCAGCCAAGATCTGGCTAGCGGGGCGTACGAGCAGTACTTC.

This sequence joins TRBV11-2 and TRBJ1-2; D is undetermined. The germline gives CDR1 SGHAT, CDR2 FQNNGV. This CDR3 spans 13 amino acids. V lost 0 bases and J 2 bases, leaving 4 bases between the germline ends. For the CDR3, the DNA is TGTGCCAGCAGCTTAGATGGCAACTATGGCTACACCTTC. It is translated as CASSLDGNYGYTF.

The chain employs TRBV3-1 (or the pseudogene TRBV3-2) and TRBJ2-7; TRBD1 might be the D (7 bases). V gave up 2 bases and J gave up 3 bases, with 17 bases separating them. The CDR3 is 16 amino acids. Germline V CDR1 and CDR2: LGHDT, YNNKEL (reference sequence). The chain's CDR3 is CASSQRGGTDFYEQYF. CDR3 coding DNA: TGTGCCAGCAGCCAAAGAGGAGGGACAGACTTCTACGAGCAGTACTTC.

This chain connects TRBV2 to TRBJ1-1; a weak D match, TRBD1 (5 bases). Germline values: CDR1 SNHLY, CDR2 FYNNEI. With 8 bases removed from V and 1 base from J, the gap between germline ends came to 17 bases. The CDR3 runs 15 residues. DNA for the CDR3: TGTGCCAGCGTCGAGGAAGGACACCAGAACACTGAAGCTTTCTTT. The encoded protein is CASVEEGHQNTEAFF.

The V call is TRBV5-1, the J call TRBJ2-7; D gene unclear. Trimming took 2 bases from V and 1 from J, leaving 13 bases between them. Germline values: CDR1 SGHRS, CDR2 YFSETQ. CDR3 length: 15 residues. Here the CDR3 DNA reads TGCGCCAGCAGCTTCTCTTCGCTCTCTTCCTACGAGCAGTACTTC. It specifies CASSFSSLSSYEQYF.

This chain uses TRBV7-2 with TRBJ2-3; the D gene is possibly TRBD1 (6 bases). There are 13 residues in the CDR3. Germline CDR1 reads SGHTA; CDR2 reads FQGNSA. V lost 5 bases and J 4 bases, leaving 10 bases between the germline ends. CDR3 coding DNA: TGTGCCAGCAGCAAACAGGGCGCAGATACGCAGTATTTT. As protein: CASSKQGADTQYF.

This clone came up a few times. This chain uses TRBV10-3 with TRBJ1-2; D is uncertain. This CDR3 has 13 amino acids. CDR1 and CDR2 from the germline V gene are ENHRY and SYGVKD. V gave up 6 bases and J gave up 3 bases, with 11 bases separating them. This CDR3 is CAISPPGYYGYTF. The CDR3 DNA follows: TGTGCCATCAGCCCCCCCGGCTACTATGGCTACACCTTC.

This clone was seen ten or more times. The DNA for the CDR3 is TGTGCCAGCAGCTTAAGTTTGTCCCGGGAAGGCTACACCTTC. It codes for CASSLSLSREGYTF. The chain couples TRBV7-9 to TRBJ1-2; D call uncertain. V shed 2 bases and J shed 8 bases, with 15 bases lying between them. The CDR3 is 14 residues long. The germline gives CDR1 SEHNR, CDR2 FQNEAQ (reference sequence).

The V gene is TRBV12-3 or TRBV12-4, the J gene TRBJ2-1; 9 bases agree with TRBD2. This CDR3 is built from 13 residues. V shed 2 bases, J shed 10 bases, and the junction held 3 bases outside the gene matches. The CDR3 spells CASSLRTSAEQFF. DNA of the CDR3: TGTGCCAGCAGTTTAAGGACTAGCGCCGAGCAGTTCTTC.

The chain employs TRBV7-6 and TRBJ2-1, with 7 bases aligning to TRBD2. Germline CDR1 is SGHVS and CDR2 is FNYEAQ. V was clipped by 3 bases and J by 5 bases; unmatched bases: 7. This CDR3 spans 15 amino acids. The CDR3 sequence: CASSLMAGVDNEQFF. For the CDR3, the DNA is TGTGCCAGCAGCTTGATGGCGGGAGTGGACAATGAGCAGTTCTTC.

The chain links TRBV4-2 to TRBJ2-7; TRBD1 might be the D (6 bases). The CDR3 loop spans 15 amino acids. V lost 4 bases and J lost 0, with 13 bases in between. Germline V gene data show CDR1 as LGHNA and CDR2 as YNFKEQ. CDR3 nucleotide sequence: TGTGCCAGCAGCCCTGACAGGATTTTCTCCTACGAGCAGTACTTC. Translation gives CASSPDRIFSYEQYF.

The V gene is TRBV7-9, the J gene TRBJ2-7; D possibly uses TRBD1 or TRBD2 (5 bases each). Germline-derived CDR1 and CDR2 are SEHNR and FQNEAQ (reference sequence). Trimming took off 4 bases at V and 0 bases at J, with 10 bases between the two ends. The CDR3 spans 14 residues. The CDR3 region is CASSSSGASYEQYF. CDR3 sequence (DNA): TGTGCCAGCAGCTCCTCCGGGGCCTCCTACGAGCAGTACTTC.

The chain joins TRBV5-1 to TRBJ2-5; 11 nucleotides match TRBD2. Germline trimming cut 7 bases from V and 1 base from J; bases unmatched to any gene: 6. CDR3 size: 15 residues. Germline CDR1 and CDR2: SGHRS and YFSETQ. CDR3: CASRGTSGSQETQYF. CDR3 DNA: TGCGCCAGCCGAGGGACTAGCGGCAGCCAAGAGACCCAGTACTTC.

The sample holds one count of this clone. The chain has TRBV7-9 and TRBJ2-7; D gene uncertain. V dropped 1 base and J dropped 2 bases, with 9 bases sitting between them. This CDR3 region has 14 residues. From germline, CDR1 is SEHNR and CDR2 FQNEAQ (reference sequence). Here the CDR3 reads CASSLDSLPYEQYF. DNA for the CDR3: TGTGCCAGCAGCTTAGACTCCTTACCCTACGAGCAGTACTTC.